This T cell receptor beta chain is drawn from a study of metastatic and nonmetastatic thyroid tumors. Study context: Repertoires from malignant and benign thyroid patients were compared across blood and tumor or nodule tissue. Study-wide results and limits: Malignant thyroid tumors reportedly exceeded benign nodules significantly in TCR beta diversity, with the difference appearing in blood and tumor.

Each patient came to thyroid surgery without any prior treatment (of any kind). The junction had 14 bases not matched to a gene; V was cut back by 5 bases and J by 7 bases. From germline, CDR1 is DFQATT and CDR2 SNEGSKA (reference sequence). The CDR3 consists of 15 residues. Notes on this clone: The target antigen is unknown.

TCRdb reprocessed the PCR reads via MiXCR. Among 20,000 to 25,000 clones listed, 24% were seen once. This sequence originates from a female donor with papillary thyroid cancer or a benign thyroid nodule (not recorded which). Some clones in this sample may be carry-over from other donors' samples. Sequencing was done on a sample of tumor tissue. The rearrangement joins TRBV20-1 to TRBJ1-2; 9 bases fit TRBD1. CDR3 amino acids: CSAYRDRALRGGYTF. The CDR3 coding sequence is TGCAGTGCTTACCGGGACAGGGCTTTGCGGGGTGGCTACACCTTC.